Listed below are T cell receptor beta chains from one sample, sequenced in a study of T-cell reconstitution after alpha-beta-depleted transplantation in children. From the PCR reads, TCRdb called clonotypes with MiXCR, one entry per CDR3 protein. The table lists approximately 85,000 distinct CDR3 sequences, roughly a sixth of them singletons, with around 20% in the top ten. The sample in question was PBMCs, mostly from graft donor cells, obtained 180 days after TCRalphabeta/CD19-depleted stem cell transplant. All receptors come from a male patient aged 2-10 years who had a stem cell transplant for acute lymphoblastic leukemia, so the T cells may come from the graft donor. Both conserved end residues are part of each CDR3. A D gene is named only where the DNA matches it firmly. The size entry is marked missing in some rows and otherwise reads once, few, many or a size class.

J,D,size,V,CDR3,DNA
TRBJ1-1,NA,NA,TRBV3-1,CASSHWMRGSTEAFF,TGTGCCAGCAGCCACTGGATGCGGGGGAGCACTGAAGCTTTCTTT
TRBJ2-2,NA,few,TRBV5-1,CASSFAASNTGELFF,TGCGCCAGCAGCTTTGCGGCATCGAACACCGGGGAGCTGTTTTTT
TRBJ1-1,NA,few,TRBV5-1,CASSFSGGAEAFF,TGCGCCAGCAGCTTCAGCGGGGGCGCTGAAGCTTTCTTT
TRBJ2-1,NA,few,TRBV28,CATTGPGTNEQFF,TGTGCCACCACGGGGCCCGGAACTAATGAGCAGTTCTTC
TRBJ2-5,NA,many,TRBV4-3,CASSQDVAPGPQYF,TGCGCCAGCAGCCAAGATGTGGCGCCGGGGCCCCAGTACTTC
TRBJ1-5,TRBD1,once,TRBV27,CASSSIKRLQGDGNQPQHF,TGTGCCAGCAGTTCGATAAAGCGCTTACAGGGGGATGGCAATCAGCCCCAGCATTTT
TRBJ2-1,NA,many,TRBV4-3,CASSQDRWGPGVEQFF,TGCGCCAGCAGCCAAGATCGTTGGGGGCCGGGGGTTGAGCAGTTCTTC
TRBJ2-6,NA,NA,TRBV7-9,CASSGGAGANVLTF,TGTGCCAGCAGCGGCGGGGCTGGGGCCAACGTCCTGACTTTC
TRBJ2-1,NA,NA,TRBV5-1,CASSLVLATSTDEQFF,TGCGCCAGCAGCTTGGTCTTGGCTACTAGCACCGATGAGCAGTTCTTC
TRBJ2-1,NA,many,TRBV15,CATSTIDNEQFF,TGTGCCACCAGCACGATAGACAATGAGCAGTTCTTC
TRBJ2-4,TRBD1,many,TRBV12-3/TRBV12-4,CASSRGTAVNIQYF,TGTGCCAGCAGCAGGGGGACAGCTGTAAACATTCAGTACTTC
TRBJ1-2,NA,few,TRBV27,CASSPGPGDRIYGYTF,TGTGCCAGCAGTCCAGGCCCCGGGGACCGAATTTATGGCTACACCTTC
TRBJ1-3,NA,many,TRBV12-3/TRBV12-4,CASSLGARSWNTIYF,TGTGCCAGCAGTTTAGGGGCCCGTTCTTGGAACACCATATATTTT
TRBJ2-7,TRBD2,NA,TRBV20-1,CSALRAGGTYEQYF,TGCAGTGCTCTAAGGGCGGGAGGTACCTACGAGCAGTACTTC
TRBJ2-5,NA,many,TRBV3-1,CASSQAILTRLQETQYF,TGTGCCAGCAGCCAGGCCATTTTGACTCGCTTACAAGAGACCCAGTACTTC
TRBJ2-7,TRBD2,NA,TRBV7-9,CASSQQRGQYF,TGTGCCAGCAGCCAACAGCGGGGGCAGTACTTC
TRBJ2-6,TRBD1,few,TRBV7-6,CASSDTGAGANVLTF,TGTGCCAGCAGCGACACAGGGGCTGGGGCCAACGTCCTGACTTTC
TRBJ1-1,NA,NA,TRBV9,CASSEFGRNTEAFF,TGTGCCAGCAGCGAATTCGGGAGGAACACTGAAGCTTTCTTT
TRBJ2-3,NA,few,TRBV2,CASSERHRVSTDTQYF,TGTGCCAGCAGTGAGCGGCACAGGGTCAGCACAGATACGCAGTATTTT
TRBJ2-5,TRBD1,few,TRBV5-6,CASSWDRQETQYF,TGTGCCAGCAGCTGGGACAGACAAGAGACCCAGTACTTC
TRBJ2-3,TRBD2,many,TRBV7-8,CASSPLAGATDTQYF,TGTGCCAGCAGCCCGCTAGCGGGGGCCACAGATACGCAGTATTTT
TRBJ1-2,NA,NA,TRBV6-5,CASSYSKGSNYGYTF,TGTGCCAGCAGTTACTCGAAGGGGTCCAACTATGGCTACACCTTC